These 25 T cell receptor beta chains originate from one sample sequenced in a study of T cell clonality in common variable immunodeficiency. Clones were read by immunoSEQ multiplex PCR, and TCRdb kept only the in-frame ones, dropping some. The sample contains approximately 81,000 clones, none occurring once; 0.75% to 1% lies in the top ten. Sequencing was carried out using peripheral blood mononuclear cells. The receptors stem from a person aged 18 to 70 in good health.

There are many counts of this clone. The CDR3 loop reads CASSSLTPDTQYF. CDR3 bases read: TGTGCCAGCAGCTCCCTCACTCCAGATACG. V usage is TRBV7-3 and J usage is TRBJ2-3; D is ambiguous. Read data end 3 residues before the CDR3 end; the end is taken from the germline J gene. The CDR3 consists of 13 residues. The ends were cut back, 4 bases at V and 4 bases at J, with 9 bases in the middle. The germline CDR1 and CDR2 sequences are SGHTA and FQGTGA.

This clone was observed many times. Read coverage stops 3 residues before the CDR3 terminus; the germline J gene supplies the remainder. The V and J genes are TRBV29-1 and TRBJ2-1; TRBD2 matches 7 bases. V was clipped by 6 bases and J by 7 bases; unmatched bases: 15. Germline CDR1 and CDR2: SQVTM and ANQGSEA. This CDR3 region has 15 residues. The CDR3 here is CSVIGWAGVGNEQFF. The covered CDR3 bases are TGCAGCGTCATTGGGTGGGCGGGAGTCGGGAATGAG.

This clone occurred many times. The sequenced fragment ends 3 residues before the CDR3 boundary, so the rest is inferred from the germline J gene. The J gene is TRBJ2-7, the V gene TRBV19; a weak D match, TRBD2 (5 bases). Germline V gives CDR1 LNHDA, CDR2 SQIVND (reference sequence). The CDR3 totals 13 residues. V lost 8 bases and J lost 2, with 13 bases in between. Incomplete CDR3 DNA: TGTGCCAGTGCGGGCCAGTCGACCTACGAG. Encoded protein: CASAGQSTYE. The full CDR3 is CASAGQSTYEQYF.

This clone has at least ten counts. The read terminates 3 residues ahead of where the CDR3 ends, so the germline J gene completes it. The J gene is TRBJ2-4, the V gene TRBV10-3; a weak D match, TRBD1 (5 bases). Germline-derived CDR1 and CDR2 are ENHRY and SYGVKD. The germline V and J ends were trimmed by 3 bases and 2 bases, with 11 bases remaining between them. The CDR3 runs 15 residues. CDR3 DNA, as far as it was read: TGTGCCATCAGTGATGGGTCAGGGACCAAAAACATT. Residues: CAISDGSGTKNI. The entire CDR3 protein is CAISDGSGTKNIQYF.

This clone has at least ten counts. The junction departs from germline at one end; a sequencing error may be responsible. The read gets to within 3 residues of the CDR3 end, and the germline J gene fills in the rest. The V and J genes are TRBV4-2 and TRBJ2-3; 7 bases match TRBD1. CDR1 is LGHNA and CDR2 is YNFKEQ in the germline V gene. CDR3 size: 18 residues. The CDR3 is CASSQQGNRGSSTDTQYF. The covered CDR3 bases are TGCGCCAGCAGCCAACAGGGGAATCGGGGTTCTAGCACAGATACG.

This clone was observed many times. Read sequence stops 3 residues before the CDR3 end, and the germline J gene provides the missing end. The chain recombines TRBV7-9 with TRBJ2-1; a weak D match, TRBD1 (6 bases). In germline, CDR1 is SEHNR, CDR2 FQNEAQ (reference sequence). This CDR3 is built from 15 residues. V shed 6 bases and J shed 0 bases, with 12 bases lying between them. Here the CDR3 reads CASSQQGPSYNEQFF. The CDR3 DNA, read in part, is TGTGCCAGCAGTCAACAGGGCCCCTCCTACAATGAG.

This clone was detected many times. The read halts 3 residues ahead of the CDR3 end, with the missing end drawn from the germline J gene. The chain employs TRBV7-4 and TRBJ2-7, with 9 bases lining up with TRBD2. The CDR3 runs 16 residues. Per the germline V gene, CDR1 is SGHVT and CDR2 is SQSDAQ. Trimming took 5 bases from V and 5 from J; bases not matched to a gene: 13. CDR3 DNA, as far as it was read: TGTGCCAGCAGCCCTCGACCTCTAGCGGGATCGAACGAG. This translates into CASSPRPLAGSNE. The whole CDR3 sequence is CASSPRPLAGSNEQYF.

The sample holds many counts of this clone. The read gets to within 3 residues of the CDR3 end, and the germline J gene fills in the rest. The chain links TRBV10-1 to TRBJ2-7; TRBD2 aligns across 10 bases. This CDR3 has 17 residues. Trimming removed 0 bases from V and 2 bases from J; junction bases left unmatched: 7. CDR1 is WNHNN, CDR2 SYGVQD, per germline (reference sequence). This CDR3 is CASSESRASGSPYEQYF. Incomplete CDR3 DNA: TGCGCCAGCAGTGAGTCGAGGGCTAGCGGGAGTCCCTACGAG.

This clone showed up many times. The read is 3 residues too short to cover the CDR3 end, so that end is filled in from the germline J gene. The chain carries TRBV19 and TRBJ2-7; 8 bases match TRBD1. Germline lookup yields CDR1 LNHDA and CDR2 SQIVND (reference sequence). The CDR3 totals 14 residues. The V gene end was trimmed by 5 bases and the J gene end by 1 base; junction bases not matched to a gene: 4. Partial CDR3 DNA: TGTGCCAGTAGTTCGGACAGGGATTCCTACGAG. Translation gives CASSSDRDSYE. The entire CDR3 protein is CASSSDRDSYEQYF.

Many counts were recorded for this clone. With the read ending 3 residues before the CDR3 end, the germline J gene is used to fill in that end. The chain employs TRBV5-4 and TRBJ2-3, with a possible D match to TRBD1 (5 bases). From germline, CDR1 is SGHNT and CDR2 YYREEE (reference sequence). The CDR3 runs to 12 residues. The DNA read from the CDR3 is TGTGCCAGCAGCTTGAGGGCGACAGCG. Translation gives CASSLRATA. The entire CDR3 protein is CASSLRATAQYF.

Ten or more counts support this clone. The read ends 3 residues early relative to the CDR3; the germline J gene fills the gap. The chain uses TRBV19 and TRBJ2-1; no clear D gene. Trimming left V 5 bases short and J 6 bases short, with 14 bases between. The CDR3 contains 14 residues. Looked up from germline, CDR1 is LNHDA and CDR2 is SQIVND (reference sequence). The chain's CDR3 is CASSSLGQFNEQFF. The sequenced CDR3 bases are TGTGCCAGTAGTTCCCTTGGGCAGTTCAATGAG.

This clone came up many times. The CDR3 goes on 3 residues after the read ends, and that part is filled in from the germline J gene. V and J are TRBV29-1 and TRBJ2-7; 8 nucleotides agree with TRBD2. J lost 6 bases, V lost 3 bases, and 4 bases had no gene match. The CDR3 spans 12 residues. Germline V gives CDR1 SQVTM, CDR2 ANQGSEA. CDR3 loop: CSVDTAGGEQYF. Partial CDR3 DNA: TGCAGCGTTGACACCGCGGGGGGCGAG.

In regard to this clone: The read gets to within 3 residues of the CDR3 end, and the germline J gene fills in the rest. The genes are TRBV7-9 and TRBJ2-2; D might be TRBD2 (6 bases). CDR1 SEHNR and CDR2 FQNEAQ come from the germline V gene (reference sequence). V shed 4 bases and J shed 2 bases, with 11 bases lying between them. The CDR3 consists of 15 residues. The chain's CDR3 is CASSSRDFNTGELFF. CDR3 DNA, as far as it was read: TGTGCCAGCAGCTCCCGGGACTTTAACACCGGGGAG.

This clone came up many times. The read gets to within 3 residues of the CDR3 end, and the germline J gene fills in the rest. The chain links TRBV30 to TRBJ1-1; no reliable D call. Germline CDR1 GTSNPN, CDR2 SVGIG (reference sequence). The V end was cut by 3 bases, the J end by 1 base, with 3 bases between. This CDR3 contains 11 residues. The CDR3 region is CAWSRNTEAFF. CDR3 DNA (partial): TGTGCCTGGAGCAGGAACACTGAA.

This clone was observed at least ten times. With the read ending 3 residues before the CDR3 end, the germline J gene is used to fill in that end. The genes are TRBV7-3 and TRBJ1-6; 10 bases are shared with TRBD1. Trimming cost V 1 base and J 1 base; bases outside gene matches: 7. CDR3 length equals 19 residues. In germline, CDR1 is SGHTA, CDR2 FQGTGA. CDR3 sequence: CASSLKGQGMISYNSPLHF. The CDR3 DNA, read in part, is TGTGCCAGCAGCTTAAAGGGACAGGGGATGATTTCCTATAATTCACCC. Combining the CDR3 with reference TRBV7-3 and TRBJ1-6 gives the whole variable domain GAGVSQTPSNKVTEKGKYVELRCDPISGHTALYWYRQSLGQGPEFLIYFQGTGAADDSGLPNDRFFAVRPEGSVSTLKIQRTERGDSAVYLCASSLKGQGMISYNSPLHFGNGTRLTVT.

This clone was picked up many times. The CDR3 end falls 3 residues outside the read, so it is completed with the germline J gene. The chain carries TRBV29-1 and TRBJ1-2; D gene uncertain. V was cut by 5 bases and J by 4 bases, with 20 bases left in between. The germline gives CDR1 SQVTM, CDR2 ANQGSEA. The CDR3 consists of 15 residues. The part of the CDR3 DNA that was read is TGCAGCGTTCAAGCCAATACGGGGAAATTCTATGGC. This gives the protein CSVQANTGKFYG. The full CDR3 protein reads CSVQANTGKFYGYTF.

With respect to this clone: The read is 3 residues too short to cover the CDR3 end, so that end is filled in from the germline J gene. This chain connects TRBV6-2 or TRBV6-3 to TRBJ2-5; TRBD1 matches 8 bases. Germline V gene lookup returns CDR1 MNHEY and CDR2 SVGEGT. V lost 6 bases and J lost 5; bases outside the gene matches: 14. The CDR3 is 16 residues long. The sequenced part of the CDR3 DNA is TGTGCCAGCAGCTCGCCGGGGACAGGTTCGGGTGAGACC. Protein sequence: CASSSPGTGSGET. The CDR3, in full, reads CASSSPGTGSGETQYF.

The sample holds many counts of this clone. One end of the junction fails to match germline, which may point to a read error. The read comes to an end 3 residues before the CDR3 does, leaving the germline J gene to fill in the end. The rearrangement uses TRBV4-2 and TRBJ1-3, with 7 bases fitting TRBD1. Germline-derived CDR1 and CDR2 are LGHNA and YNFKEQ. This CDR3 comprises 17 residues. CDR3 DNA, as far as it was read: TGCGCCAGCAGCCAAGTAAGACAGGGATTCACTGGAAACACC. It specifies CASSQVRQGFTGNT. The entire CDR3 reads CASSQVRQGFTGNTIYF.

Turning to this clone: The read comes to an end 3 residues before the CDR3 does, leaving the germline J gene to fill in the end. The gene calls are TRBV10-2 and TRBJ1-1; possibly TRBD1 for D (5 bases). In germline, CDR1 is WSHSY, CDR2 SAAADI. Trimming cost V 8 bases and J 0 bases, with 16 bases left between them. CDR3 size: 15 residues. The CDR3 here is CASLEGGALNTEAFF. The CDR3 bases that were read are TGCGCCAGCTTAGAGGGAGGGGCCTTGAACACTGAA.

As concerns this clone: The read falls 3 residues short of the CDR3 end, and the missing part is taken from the germline J gene. The chain has TRBV2 and TRBJ2-3; 7 positions agree with TRBD2. The junction had 7 bases not matched to a gene; V was cut back by 6 bases and J by 4 bases. The CDR3 loop spans 14 amino acids. CDR1 is SNHLY, CDR2 FYNNEI, per germline. CDR3 protein: CASSVTAGADTQYF. The CDR3 bases that were read are TGTGCCAGCAGCGTTACGGCGGGGGCAGATACG.

The sample holds many counts of this clone. Read sequence stops 3 residues before the CDR3 end, and the germline J gene provides the missing end. This chain links TRBV18 with TRBJ2-2; no definite D call. Trimming shortened V by 1 base and J by 5 bases, and 14 bases separated the two germline ends. Per the germline V gene, CDR1 is KGHSH and CDR2 is LQKENI. CDR3 length: 16 residues. The part of the CDR3 DNA that was read is TGTGCCAGCTCACCACGATTCGAGACTTTAACCGGGGAG. Protein: CASSPRFETLTGE. Given in full, the CDR3 is CASSPRFETLTGELFF.

There are many counts of this clone. The read stops 3 residues short of the end of the CDR3; the missing end is completed from the germline J gene. V gene TRBV3-1 (or the pseudogene TRBV3-2) combines with J gene TRBJ2-1; 7 bases map to TRBD1. V lost 3 bases, J lost 5 bases, and 13 bases stayed unmatched. From germline, CDR1 is LGHDT and CDR2 YNNKEL (reference sequence). This CDR3 is built from 17 residues. The sequenced part of the CDR3 DNA is TGTGCCAGCAGCCAGCCCTCGGGGACAGTCCACCACAATGAG. Protein: CASSQPSGTVHHNE. The entire CDR3 protein is CASSQPSGTVHHNEQFF.

This clone was recorded many times. The read is 3 residues too short to cover the CDR3 end, so that end is filled in from the germline J gene. The chain has TRBV7-2 and TRBJ1-5; D unresolved. CDR1 and CDR2 (germline): SGHTA, FQGNSA. The germline V and J ends were trimmed by 10 bases and 2 bases, with 15 bases remaining between them. The length of the CDR3 is 14 residues. The CDR3 reads CATSLNPGNQPQHF. The CDR3 DNA, read in part, is TGTGCCACTAGCCTCAACCCTGGCAATCAGCCC. Full variable domain (rest looked up from reference TRBV7-2 and TRBJ1-5): GAGVSQSPSNKVTEKGKDVELRCDPISGHTALYWYRQSLGQGLEFLIYFQGNSAPDKSGLPSDRFSAERTGGSVSTLTIQRTQQEDSAVYLCATSLNPGNQPQHFGDGTRLSIL.

This clone was found many times. The read is 3 residues too short to cover the CDR3 end, so that end is filled in from the germline J gene. The rearrangement uses TRBV20-1 and TRBJ2-7, with 9 bases that match TRBD2. CDR3 length equals 15 residues. Germline V CDR1 and CDR2: DFQATT, SNEGSKA (reference sequence). Trimming at V came to 1 base and at J to 3 bases, leaving 7 bases not matched to a gene. CDR3 DNA, as far as it was read: TGCAGTGCTAGAGGGACTAGCGAGGTGCTCTACGAG. Protein product: CSARGTSEVLYE. The entire CDR3 sequence reads CSARGTSEVLYEQYF.

In its sample, this clone was seen many times. Read sequence stops 3 residues before the CDR3 end, and the germline J gene provides the missing end. The V gene is TRBV7-9, the J gene TRBJ2-7; D uncertain. The CDR3 runs to 11 residues. CDR1 and CDR2 from the germline V gene are SEHNR and FQNEAQ (reference sequence). The V and J ends lost 7 bases and 4 bases respectively, with 8 bases between them. The part of the CDR3 DNA that was read is TGTGCCAGCACCGACACATACGAG. It is translated as CASTDTYE. The whole CDR3 region reads CASTDTYEQYF.